This TCR beta chain stems from a study of cytomegalovirus exposure and HLA in healthy donors (dated by TCRdb to 2016 to 2017). Concerning the study at large: The 700 or so repertoires of the first cohort and the roughly 110 validation repertoires were produced on the same platform, according to a later analysis. To predict cytomegalovirus infection status, the study combined high-throughput TCR immunosequencing, statistical association of individual TCRs with disease status, and machine learning. The study was designed to test whether signatures of past pathogen exposure could be identified by cataloging public T cell receptors. Besides the first cohort of about 730 subjects, a separate validation cohort made up of over 100 different subjects was used. What the research found in general, with its limitations: Subsequent analysis determined that TCRs grouped into clusters in the first cohort also showed a tendency toward co-occurrence across the 120 or so validation repertoires, and approximately 94% of cluster scores exceeded 0. A later analysis had no HLA typing for the validation cohort, so co-occurrence there was scored across all 130 or so repertoires. Most TCR sequences were observed very rarely across donors, whereas some public TCRs were present in many individuals. Three of the identified cytomegalovirus-associated TCR beta chains were confirmed in vitro to be specific for cytomegalovirus antigens. It was suggested by the authors that the approach could potentially be generalized to other disease states and immunological phenotypes. The study listed 150 to 200 TCR beta chains as associated with cytomegalovirus. Cytomegalovirus status was reported to be diagnosed by the classifier with high specificity and sensitivity in both the original and validation cohorts.

Details on this clone: The clone's antigen remains unknown. Base quality data are lacking; no much larger clone is found one base away.

The donors were included in the validation cohort of approximately 130 subjects, a group kept apart from the approximately 690-subject first cohort. The library was made by the immunoSEQ multiplex PCR assay. Turning to the authors' computational methods: A statistical classification framework was developed to diagnose cytomegalovirus status using the catalog of TCR beta chain sequences. This is the immuneACCESS table as TCRdb keeps it, with only in-frame sequences that have V and J called. A part of the clones is gone; compared with another copy, unresolved V genes explain less than half, and the rest is unexplained. The V and J calls and clone size are taken from that table; D and trimming were inferred from the DNA. A total of tens of thousands of clones appear in this sample, about 91% of them only once. Of the sample, roughly 2.3% falls within the top ten clones. The CDR3 covers 17 residues, taking in both the cysteine and the phenylalanine. The entry retains the CDR3 DNA only, 51 bases that are in frame from base 1. A distance of 15 bases separates the germline ends of V and J, which lose 3 bases and 0 bases respectively. CDR1 ENHRY and CDR2 SYGVKD were looked up in the germline V gene.

Sequenced sample: PBMCs. Recombination joined TRBV10-3 with TRBJ1-3; a tentative D match to TRBD1 spans 5 bases. The sequence was collected from a woman aged 25 to 39 in good health and CMV-seronegative. CDR3 reads: CAISEDSLISSGNTIYF. The DNA sequence is as follows: TGTGCCATCAGTGAAGACAGTCTGATTAGCTCTGGAAACACCATATATTTT.